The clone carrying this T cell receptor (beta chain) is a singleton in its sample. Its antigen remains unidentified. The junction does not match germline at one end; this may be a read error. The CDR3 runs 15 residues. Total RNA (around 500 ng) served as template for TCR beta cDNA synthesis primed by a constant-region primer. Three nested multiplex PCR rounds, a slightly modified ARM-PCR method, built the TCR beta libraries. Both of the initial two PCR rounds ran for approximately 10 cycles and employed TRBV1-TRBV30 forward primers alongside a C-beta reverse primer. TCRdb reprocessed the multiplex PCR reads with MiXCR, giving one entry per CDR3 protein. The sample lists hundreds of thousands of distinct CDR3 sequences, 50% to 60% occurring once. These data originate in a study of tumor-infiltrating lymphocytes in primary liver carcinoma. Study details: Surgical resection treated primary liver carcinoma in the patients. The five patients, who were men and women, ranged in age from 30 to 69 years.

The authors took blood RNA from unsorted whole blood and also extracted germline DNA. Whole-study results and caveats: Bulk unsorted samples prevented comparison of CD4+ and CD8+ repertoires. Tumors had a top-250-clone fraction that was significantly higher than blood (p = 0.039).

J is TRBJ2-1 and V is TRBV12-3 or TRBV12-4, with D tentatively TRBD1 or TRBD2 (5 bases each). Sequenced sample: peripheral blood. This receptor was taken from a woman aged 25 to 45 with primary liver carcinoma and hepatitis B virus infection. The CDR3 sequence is CASSFFGGIGNEKFF. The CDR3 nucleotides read TGTGCCAGCAGTTTTTTTGGGGGTATCGGCAATGAGAAGTTCTTC.